These 22 T cell receptor beta chains came from one sample sequenced in a study of T cell changes during pregnancy in multiple sclerosis. Libraries were prepared by immunoSEQ multiplex PCR; TCRdb keeps only in-frame clonotypes and omits some of them. The table has 85,000 to 130,000 clones, more than 90% seen once; the top ten hold around 1.2%. Sequenced here: peripheral blood, sampled in the second trimester of pregnancy. Source of these receptors: a female donor with multiple sclerosis, enrolled in a pregnancy study.

The chain employs TRBV5-6 and TRBJ2-7; tentative D call: TRBD2 (5 bases). Looked up from germline, CDR1 is SGHDT and CDR2 is YYEEEE. Deletions cut 4 bases from V and 6 bases from J, with 14 bases between. The CDR3 is 13 amino acids. The CDR3 DNA reads as TGTGCCAGCAGCAGGGTTGGCCGGGGCGAGCAGTACTTC. Translating gives CASSRVGRGEQYF.

This clone was seen just once. The CDR3 spells CATSPGLAGETQYF. CDR3 nucleotides: TGTGCCACCAGTCCGGGACTAGCGGGGGAGACCCAGTACTTC. V usage is TRBV15 and J usage is TRBJ2-5; 13 bases agree with TRBD2. Germline V CDR1 and CDR2: LNHNV, YYDKDF (reference sequence). The V segment lost 6 bases and the J segment 5 bases; nucleotides outside the gene matches: 3. The CDR3 is 14 residues long.

The V call is TRBV5-4, the J call TRBJ1-2; D is unresolved. This CDR3 has 16 amino acids. The V and J ends lost 0 bases and 4 bases respectively, with 16 bases between them. Germline-derived CDR1 and CDR2 are SGHNT and YYREEE (reference sequence). The CDR3 protein is CASSLVGREEGYGYTF. CDR3 nucleotide sequence: TGTGCCAGCAGCTTGGTAGGTCGGGAAGAAGGCTATGGCTACACCTTC.

The gene calls are TRBV5-1 and TRBJ2-2; D ambiguous. Germline V CDR1 and CDR2: SGHRS, YFSETQ. V was cut by 3 bases and J by 2 bases, with 5 bases left in between. The CDR3 runs 13 residues. The CDR3 nucleotides are TGCGCCAGCAGCTCCCTAAACACCGGGGAGCTGTTTTTT. Translating it yields CASSSLNTGELFF.

CDR3 protein: CASSLPSTGELFF. CDR3 DNA sequence: TGTGCCAGCAGCTTACCCAGCACCGGGGAGCTGTTTTTT. The V and J genes are TRBV11-2 and TRBJ2-2, with no clear D. The ends were cut back, 2 bases at V and 4 bases at J, with 5 bases in the middle. The CDR3 length is 13 residues. CDR1 is SGHAT, CDR2 FQNNGV, per germline.

V gene TRBV6-5 combines with J gene TRBJ2-7; TRBD2 aligns across 9 bases. This CDR3 has 15 amino acids. Per germline, CDR1 MNHEY and CDR2 SVGAGI. Trimming cost V 6 bases and J 2 bases; bases outside gene matches: 8. CDR3: CASSPIASGTYEQYF. CDR3 coding DNA: TGTGCCAGCAGCCCCATCGCTAGCGGGACCTACGAGCAGTACTTC.

The chain employs TRBV4-1 and TRBJ2-1, with D tentatively TRBD2 (5 bases). This CDR3 contains 14 residues. Trimming left V 3 bases short and J 3 bases short, with 9 bases between. Germline CDR1 MGHRA, CDR2 YSYEKL. CDR3 DNA: TGCGCCAGCAGCCACCCGGACTTCTACAATGAGCAGTTCTTC. It yields the protein CASSHPDFYNEQFF.

This clone was seen just once. CDR3 bases: TGTGCCAGCTCACCTACGACAGGGGTAGTGGAGACCCAGTACTTC. Protein: CASSPTTGVVETQYF. The V gene is TRBV18, the J gene TRBJ2-5, with 8 nucleotides matching TRBD1. Per the germline V gene, CDR1 is KGHSH and CDR2 is LQKENI. This CDR3 spans 15 amino acids. V was clipped by 3 bases and J by 5 bases; unmatched bases: 8.

This clone has just a few counts. This rearrangement joins TRBV5-5 to TRBJ1-1; perhaps TRBD1 as D (5 bases). Germline V CDR1 and CDR2: SGHKS, YYEKEE (reference sequence). The CDR3 contains 13 residues. Trimming removed 6 bases from V and 6 bases from J, with 15 bases in between. CDR3 DNA: TGTGCCAGCACCCCGCGGGACTCTGCTGAAGCTTTCTTT. Translating gives CASTPRDSAEAFF.

The gene calls are TRBV5-4 and TRBJ2-1; 11 nucleotides match TRBD2. The CDR3 sequence is 18 residues long. Germline trimming cut 3 bases from V and 0 bases from J; bases unmatched to any gene: 8. CDR1 and CDR2 (germline): SGHNT, YYREEE (reference sequence). The CDR3 DNA reads as TGTGCCAGCAGCTCCCGGACTAGCGGGTCGAGCTCCTACAATGAGCAGTTCTTC. Translating gives CASSSRTSGSSSYNEQFF.

J is TRBJ2-2 and V is TRBV5-5; perhaps TRBD1 as D (5 bases). CDR1 SGHKS and CDR2 YYEKEE come from the germline V gene (reference sequence). Trimming removed 4 bases from V and 1 base from J, with 8 bases in between. The CDR3 totals 14 residues. The CDR3 reads CASSATVNTGELFF. DNA of the CDR3: TGTGCCAGCAGCGCGACAGTGAACACCGGGGAGCTGTTTTTT.

The chain has TRBV27 and TRBJ1-4; the match to TRBD1 covers 8 bases. The germline CDR1 and CDR2 sequences are MNHEY and SMNVEV (reference sequence). CDR3 length equals 11 residues. With 6 bases clipped from V and 10 bases from J, the junction kept 1 base outside the gene matches. DNA of the CDR3: TGTGCCAGCAGCGACAGGGGAAAACTGTTTTTT. Its protein is CASSDRGKLFF.

CDR3 coding DNA: TGCGCCAGCAGCTTAGATACTAGCGCCGGGGAGCTGTTTTTT. Protein sequence: CASSLDTSAGELFF. The rearrangement links TRBV5-1 to TRBJ2-2; TRBD2 agrees at 7 bases. CDR3 length equals 14 residues. With V trimmed by 2 bases and J by 6 bases, 4 bases remained unmatched. Germline V gene lookup returns CDR1 SGHRS and CDR2 YFSETQ.

This clone was recorded only once. The chain carries TRBV5-4 and TRBJ2-5; 7 positions agree with TRBD2. The CDR3 spans 14 residues. V dropped 4 bases and J dropped 4; count of bases not matched to a gene: 7. Germline CDR1 is SGHNT and CDR2 is YYREEE (reference sequence). The CDR3 nucleotides are TGTGCCAGCAGCCGGGAGGTGGGTTTAGAGACCCAGTACTTC. Translated, it gives CASSREVGLETQYF.

The rearrangement uses TRBV27 and TRBJ2-6; D may be TRBD1 (5 bases). V was clipped by 8 bases and J by 0 bases, with 14 bases between them. Germline V lookup: CDR1 MNHEY, CDR2 SMNVEV (reference sequence). This CDR3 is 16 amino acids long. CDR3 amino acids: CASAPLGASGANVLTF. The CDR3, as DNA: TGTGCCAGCGCTCCCCTAGGGGCCTCTGGGGCCAACGTCCTGACTTTC.

The V call is TRBV5-1, the J call TRBJ2-1; 10 nucleotides agree with TRBD1. Germline lookup yields CDR1 SGHRS and CDR2 YFSETQ. The length of the CDR3 is 15 residues. Losses at the gene ends were 4 bases for V and 2 bases for J; bases not matched to a gene: 3. Here the CDR3 DNA reads TGCGCCAGCAGCCCCGGGACAGGGGCCTACAATGAGCAGTTCTTC. Residues: CASSPGTGAYNEQFF. Variable domain in full (rest from reference TRBV5-1 and TRBJ2-1): KAGVTQTPRYLIKTRGQQVTLSCSPISGHRSVSWYQQTPGQGLQFLFEYFSETQRNKGNFPGRFSGRQFSNSRSEMNVSTLELGDSALYLCASSPGTGAYNEQFFGPGTRLTVL.

In this sample, this clone turned up a few times. The CDR3 DNA sequence: TGCAGCGTTGAAGGGGCCAGCACTGAAGCTTTCTTT. Its protein is CSVEGASTEAFF. J is TRBJ1-1 and V is TRBV29-1; D call uncertain. Trimming removed 1 base at V and 4 bases at J, with 7 bases between. The CDR3 length is 12 residues. Germline V gives CDR1 SQVTM, CDR2 ANQGSEA.

V and J are TRBV19 and TRBJ1-2, with no clear D. This CDR3 has 11 amino acids. In germline, CDR1 is LNHDA, CDR2 SQIVND (reference sequence). Deletions cut 4 bases from V and 5 bases from J, with 5 bases between. This chain's CDR3 is CASSNRYGYTF. DNA of the CDR3: TGTGCCAGTAGTAATCGTTATGGCTACACCTTC.

This clone was recorded once. This chain uses TRBV29-1 with TRBJ1-1; 7 nucleotides align to TRBD1. V shed 4 bases, J shed 0 bases, and the junction held 5 bases outside the gene matches. The CDR3 totals 14 residues. CDR1 and CDR2 (germline): SQVTM, ANQGSEA. CDR3: CSVGQGLMNTEAFF. The CDR3 nucleotides are TGCAGCGTTGGACAGGGCCTTATGAACACTGAAGCTTTCTTT. The whole variable domain, remainder taken from reference TRBV29-1 and TRBJ1-1, is SAVISQKPSRDICQRGTSLTIQCQVDSQVTMMFWYRQQPGQSLTLIATANQGSEATYESGFVIDKFPISRPNLTFSTLTVSNMSPEDSSIYLCSVGQGLMNTEAFFGQGTRLTVV.

CDR3 residues: CASRSSTGASVLSGANVLTF. DNA for the CDR3: TGTGCCAGTCGCAGCTCAACAGGGGCCTCGGTTTTGTCTGGGGCCAACGTCCTGACTTTC. V and J are TRBV19 and TRBJ2-6; 7 bases are a match to TRBD1. Germline V lookup: CDR1 LNHDA, CDR2 SQIVND (reference sequence). V lost 8 bases to trimming and J lost 1 base; unmatched junction nucleotides: 20. CDR3 length: 20 amino acids.

This chain links TRBV28 with TRBJ2-1; 12 positions match TRBD2. The CDR3 contains 16 residues. Germline assignment: CDR1 MDHEN and CDR2 SYDVKM. The J segment lost 5 bases and the V segment lost 4 bases, leaving 6 bases of the junction unmatched. The CDR3 reads CASSSLGLAGNNEQFF. The CDR3 DNA is TGTGCCAGCAGTTCCCTCGGACTAGCGGGAAACAATGAGCAGTTCTTC. Looking up the rest from reference TRBV28 and TRBJ2-1 gives the full variable domain: DVKVTQSSRYLVKRTGEKVFLECVQDMDHENMFWYRQDPGLGLRLIYFSYDVKMKEKGDIPEGYSVSREKKERFSLILESASTNQTSMYLCASSSLGLAGNNEQFFGPGTRLTVL.

The rearrangement links TRBV10-3 to TRBJ1-3; weak D call: TRBD1 (5 bases). Trimming shortened V by 10 bases and J by 2 bases, and 12 bases separated the two germline ends. Germline V gene sequence: CDR1 ENHRY, CDR2 SYGVKD. The CDR3 consists of 13 residues. CDR3 nucleotide sequence: TGTGCCAGCCTGGGGCTCGCTGGAAACACCATATATTTT. Amino acid sequence: CASLGLAGNTIYF.